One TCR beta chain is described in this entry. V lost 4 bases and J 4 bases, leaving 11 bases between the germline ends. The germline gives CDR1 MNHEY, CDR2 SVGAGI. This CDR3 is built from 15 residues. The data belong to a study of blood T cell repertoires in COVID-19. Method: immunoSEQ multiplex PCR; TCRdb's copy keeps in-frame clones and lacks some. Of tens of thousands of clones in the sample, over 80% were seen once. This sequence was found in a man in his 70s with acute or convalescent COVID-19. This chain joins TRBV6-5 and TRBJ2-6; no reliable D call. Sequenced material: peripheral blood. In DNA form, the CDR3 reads TGTGCCAGCAGTTTCGACACGACCGGGGCCAACGTCCTGACTTTC. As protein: CASSFDTTGANVLTF.